The rows below give T cell receptor beta chains drawn from one sample of a study of blood T cell repertoires in COVID-19. TCRdb keeps only in-frame clones here, not all; method: immunoSEQ multiplex PCR. The table includes 160,000 or so clones, about four fifths detected once. Sequenced material: peripheral blood. The receptors derive from a man between 65 and 85 years old who had recovered from COVID-19. CDR3s leave out the opening cysteine and the closing phenylalanine or tryptophan.

CDR3 | J | V
ASSPGLQREAF | TRBJ1-1 | TRBV12-3/TRBV12-4
ASSVLSGSSYNEQF | TRBJ2-1 | TRBV9
ASSLVAGYEQY | TRBJ2-7 | TRBV12-3/TRBV12-4
ASTPSTGNNEQF | TRBJ2-1 | TRBV6-5
ASTTQGQGGSPLH | TRBJ1-6 | TRBV6-5
ASSLSTAGGTGELF | TRBJ2-2 | TRBV7-3
ASSLGIGGSKDTQY | TRBJ2-3 | TRBV7-2
ASSVGGTYEQY | TRBJ2-7 | TRBV10-2
ASSTTRAGLYEQY | TRBJ2-7 | TRBV6-5
ASSRTSGMDTQY | TRBJ2-3 | TRBV6-5
ASSLRGNENTEAF | TRBJ1-1 | TRBV5-1
ASSPGQGEMETQY | TRBJ2-5 | TRBV19
ASSYSQGFADTQY | TRBJ2-3 | TRBV19
ASSLGTGGSNQPQH | TRBJ1-5 | TRBV7-9
ASSLESGRQTGELF | TRBJ2-2 | TRBV4-3
ATSREGGAGEKLF | TRBJ1-4 | TRBV15
ASSLGGPNEQF | TRBJ2-1 | TRBV11-3
ASSTSGNSYNEQF | TRBJ2-1 | TRBV19
ASSFSDRGGGYT | TRBJ1-2 | TRBV27
ATSDSGGTNEKLF | TRBJ1-4 | TRBV24-1
ATSRDFTSDNNEQF | TRBJ2-1 | TRBV15
ATRPGLATSGELF | TRBJ2-2 | TRBV18
ASSLSQSGSNEQF | TRBJ2-1 | TRBV11-3
ASSPGTGNEQY | TRBJ2-7 | TRBV18
ASSQDRLSYEQY | TRBJ2-7 | TRBV3-1/TRBV3-2
ASSPGLINYGYT | TRBJ1-2 | TRBV6-5
ASSVEGQGWVMNTEAF | TRBJ1-1 | TRBV5-6
ASSRNPSGTDTQY | TRBJ2-3 | TRBV7-2
ASSGGQGGGGSNQPQH | TRBJ1-5 | TRBV10-2
ASSQDIEFRETQY | TRBJ2-5 | TRBV3-1/TRBV3-2
ASVRGQGANEQY | TRBJ2-7 | TRBV7-9
ASSRDREYEAF | TRBJ1-1 | TRBV6-5
ASSEGSLTTGELF | TRBJ2-2 | TRBV6-1
ASRLTGLNTIY | TRBJ1-3 | TRBV28
ASRGSGTGKNIQY | TRBJ2-4 | TRBV28
ASTPGTGTYEQY | TRBJ2-7 | TRBV19
ASRGSSNYEQY | TRBJ2-7 | TRBV10-2
ASSQGEASSPF | TRBJ2-1 | TRBV14
ASSPLEGNEQF | TRBJ2-1 | TRBV18
ASKSGLANYNEQF | TRBJ2-1 | TRBV19
ASSQDLRGGAPDTQY | TRBJ2-3 | TRBV4-1
ASSESGGFGEKLF | TRBJ1-4 | TRBV10-2
ASPTGGSISPLYEQY | TRBJ2-7 | TRBV5-4
ASSPTQAGELF | TRBJ2-2 | TRBV27
ASTQRPGTTNTGELF | TRBJ2-2 | TRBV11-2
ASSPTPPSGTLSYEQY | TRBJ2-7 | TRBV3-1/TRBV3-2
ASSRGTSGNQETQY | TRBJ2-5 | TRBV5-4
ASSRGNRGRKNTEAF | TRBJ1-1 | TRBV21-1
ASKSPVENSPLH | TRBJ1-6 | TRBV19
ASSSPGQGVGEQY | TRBJ2-7 | TRBV27
SASGGRNNEQF | TRBJ2-1 | TRBV20-1
ASSPVTGGGTDTQY | TRBJ2-3 | TRBV3-1/TRBV3-2
ASSQDYSNQPQH | TRBJ1-5 | TRBV4-3
ASSLELAPTGELF | TRBJ2-2 | TRBV5-1
ASSVWTVQETQY | TRBJ2-5 | TRBV2
ASSELAGVAYEQY | TRBJ2-7 | TRBV10-2
SGGTPEADTQY | TRBJ2-3 | TRBV29-1
ASSLRLAGGNTGELF | TRBJ2-2 | TRBV27
ASSPRDKANTGELF | TRBJ2-2 | TRBV7-3